The 11 T cell receptor beta chains below were found in one sample sequenced in a study of Graves' ophthalmopathy and Graves' hyperthyroidism. Amplification of the TCR beta CDR3 regions used RNA transcripts (as template). A first-round RT-PCR used HTBI primers, followed by a second-round multiplex PCR. One entry per CDR3 protein results from TCRdb running MiXCR on the multiplex PCR reads. The sample shows hundreds of thousands of distinct CDR3 sequences, approximately 15% of them seen only once. Sequencing input: peripheral blood. The source of these receptors is a young woman with stable Graves' hyperthyroidism.

CDR3 coding DNA: TGTGCCAGCAGCCCACCGGGACTAGCGGGGGGGTTGGAGACCCAGTACTTC. Protein sequence: CASSPPGLAGGLETQYF. The chain employs TRBV12-3 or TRBV12-4 and TRBJ2-5; the match to TRBD2 covers 16 bases. The CDR3 runs 17 residues. The junction had 9 bases not matched to a gene; V was cut back by 6 bases and J by 5 bases.

This clonotype was seen ten or more times. V is TRBV20-1 and J is TRBJ1-5, with D possibly being TRBD1 (5 bases). CDR3 length equals 14 residues. Per germline, CDR1 DFQATT and CDR2 SNEGSKA (reference sequence). Trimming removed 1 base at V and 0 bases at J, with 7 bases between. Here the CDR3 DNA reads TGCAGTGCTAGAGGGGGCGGTAGCAATCAGCCCCAGCATTTT. It yields the protein CSARGGGSNQPQHF.

This clonotype has a count of ten or more. The chain links TRBV29-1 to TRBJ1-1, with D possibly TRBD1 on 5 matching bases. From germline, CDR1 is SQVTM and CDR2 ANQGSEA. Trimming cost V 7 bases and J 0 bases, with 18 bases left between them. The CDR3 totals 15 residues. Here the CDR3 reads CSAEGSRGVNTEAFF. The CDR3, as DNA: TGCAGCGCTGAGGGTTCTCGGGGGGTGAACACTGAAGCTTTCTTT.

This clonotype has ten or more counts. The chain links TRBV19 to TRBJ1-2; D perhaps matches TRBD1 (5 bases). Germline CDR1 LNHDA, CDR2 SQIVND (reference sequence). The CDR3 length is 14 residues. Trimming took 2 bases from V and 5 from J, leaving 12 bases between them. The CDR3 spells CASSIPGKKYGYTF. DNA of the CDR3: TGTGCCAGTAGTATACCAGGGAAAAAATATGGCTACACCTTC.

Turning to this clonotype: A much more abundant neighbour one base away suggests this may be a read error. This chain uses TRBV11-2 with TRBJ2-2; a possible D gene is TRBD1 (6 bases). CDR3 length equals 14 residues. CDR1 SGHAT and CDR2 FQNNGV come from the germline V gene. This CDR3 is CACSLGGQAGELFF. The CDR3 DNA is TGTGCCTGCAGCTTAGGGGGACAAGCCGGGGAGCTGTTTTTT.

This clonotype has a count of ten or more. This rearrangement joins TRBV12-3 or TRBV12-4 to TRBJ2-5; 12 nucleotides agree with TRBD1. The CDR3 is 15 amino acids. The V segment lost 8 bases and the J segment 3 bases; nucleotides outside the gene matches: 7. The DNA of the CDR3 is TGTGCCAGCGCCCTTGGGACAGGGGGCGAAGAGACCCAGTACTTC. Translation: CASALGTGGEETQYF.

This sequence joins TRBV5-1 and TRBJ2-5; D gene ambiguous. Trimming stripped 4 bases from V and 2 bases from J, with 12 bases between. CDR3 length: 14 residues. Germline CDR1 reads SGHRS; CDR2 reads YFSETQ. In DNA form, the CDR3 reads TGCGCCAGCAGCCCTGGGCAGCCGCAAGAGACCCAGTACTTC. Protein: CASSPGQPQETQYF.

This clonotype has a count of ten or more. The chain joins TRBV2 to TRBJ2-7; TRBD2 aligns across 8 bases. The germline gives CDR1 SNHLY, CDR2 FYNNEI. V shed 3 bases, J shed 1 base, and the junction held 11 bases outside the gene matches. The CDR3 contains 17 residues. The CDR3 DNA reads as TGTGCCAGCAGTGATCCCCGGCTAGCGGGTGCTTCCTACGAGCAGTACTTC. It translates to CASSDPRLAGASYEQYF. The complete variable domain, with remaining parts taken from reference TRBV2 and TRBJ2-7, reads EPEVTQTPSHQVTQMGQEVILRCVPISNHLYFYWYRQILGQKVEFLVSFYNNEISEKSEIFDDQFSVERPDGSNFTLKIRSTKLEDSAMYFCASSDPRLAGASYEQYFGPGTRLTVT.

V gene TRBV6-1 combines with J gene TRBJ1-2, with TRBD1 identical over 8 bases. V shed 4 bases and J 7 bases; nucleotides not matched to a gene: 8. The CDR3 extends over 14 amino acids. Germline CDR1 reads MNHNS; CDR2 reads SASEGT. The CDR3 coding sequence is TGTGCCAGCAGTGCGGGACAGGCGCCCGGTGGCTACACCTTC. Translation: CASSAGQAPGGYTF.

This clonotype has a handful of counts. The CDR3 protein is CASSQLRGTGVGYGYTF. Written as DNA, the CDR3 is TGTGCCAGCTCACAACTTCGCGGGACAGGGGTGGGCTATGGCTACACCTTC. The chain is built from TRBV18 and TRBJ1-2; 10 nucleotides align to TRBD1. This CDR3 spans 17 amino acids. The germline CDR1 and CDR2 sequences are KGHSH and LQKENI. After removal of 4 bases from V and 4 bases from J, the junction contained 12 bases not matched to a gene.

This clonotype was seen a few times. The CDR3 DNA is TGTGCCAGCTCACCGCCCACCCGCCGGGACCCTTTCTCTGGAAACACCATATATTTT. It translates to CASSPPTRRDPFSGNTIYF. This chain uses TRBV18 with TRBJ1-3; D may be TRBD1 (5 bases). Germline V lookup: CDR1 KGHSH, CDR2 LQKENI. The CDR3 spans 19 residues. V was shortened by 3 bases and J by 0 bases, with 21 bases between the two germline ends.